This T cell receptor beta chain was obtained from a study of post-analysis software for immune sequencing data. Whole-study context: Relapsing-remitting, secondary progressive and progressive-relapsing multiple sclerosis were all included among the disease courses.

Every TCR beta cDNA library bore unique molecular identifiers. Once about 0.85 to 11 million T cells were used, roughly 0.5 million cDNA molecules resulted. TCRdb reprocessed the PCR reads via MiXCR and lists one record per CDR3 protein. The sample consists of a few hundred thousand distinct CDR3 sequences, about a third of them appearing once. Germline lookup yields CDR1 MGHRA and CDR2 YSYEKL. The CDR3 contains 16 residues. Trimming removed 4 bases at V and 2 bases at J, with 17 bases between. About this clonotype itself: The antigen remains undetermined.

Regarding the study as a whole: Multiple sclerosis was associated with a significant reduction in normalized Chao1 diversity relative to controls. Patients carried roughly 5 TRBV segments more frequently than controls did, and TRBV5-6, TRBV5-1 and TRBV20-1 were among them.

The V call is TRBV4-1, the J call TRBJ2-5; D call uncertain. The sequenced material came from blood. The TCR was taken from a girl aged 2-17 years with multiple sclerosis. CDR3 nucleotide sequence: TGCGCCAGCAGCCGAGAGGACGGTTGGCAGCAAGAGACCCAGTACTTC. Translation: CASSREDGWQQETQYF.